The sequence of this T cell receptor beta chain was determined in a study of cytomegalovirus exposure and HLA in healthy donors. Amplification used 60 Vbeta primers and 13 Jbeta primers. Using immunoSEQ multiplex PCR, the repertoire was profiled, and TCRdb retains in-frame clones only, with some absent. The sample lists 100,000 to 150,000 clones, 75% to 90% occurring once. Specimen: PBMCs. The receptor was isolated from a man younger than 35 in good health and CMV-seropositive.

In DNA, the CDR3 is TGTGCCAGCAGTTTAGTCACAGGGGGACACTATGGCTACACCTTC. As protein: CASSLVTGGHYGYTF. J is TRBJ1-2 and V is TRBV27, with TRBD1 identical over 8 bases. J was trimmed by 3 bases and V by 2 bases; bases with no gene match: 5. CDR1 MNHEY and CDR2 SMNVEV come from the germline V gene (reference sequence). The CDR3 covers 15 residues.